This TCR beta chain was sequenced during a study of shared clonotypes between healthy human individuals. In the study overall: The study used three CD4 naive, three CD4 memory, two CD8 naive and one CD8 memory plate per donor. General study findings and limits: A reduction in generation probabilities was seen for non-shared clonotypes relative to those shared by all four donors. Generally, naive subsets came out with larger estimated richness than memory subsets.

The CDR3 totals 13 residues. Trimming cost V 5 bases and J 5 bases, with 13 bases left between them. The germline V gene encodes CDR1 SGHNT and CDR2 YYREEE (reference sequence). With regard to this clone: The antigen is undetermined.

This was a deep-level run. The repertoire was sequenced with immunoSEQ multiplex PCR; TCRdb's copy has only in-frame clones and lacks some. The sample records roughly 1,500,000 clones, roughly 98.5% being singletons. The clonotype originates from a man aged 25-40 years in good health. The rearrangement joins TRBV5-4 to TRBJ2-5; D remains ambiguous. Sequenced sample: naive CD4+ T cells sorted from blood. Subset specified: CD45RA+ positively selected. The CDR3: CASSLRQTETQYF. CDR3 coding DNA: TGTGCCAGCAGTTTAAGGCAAACGGAGACCCAGTACTTC. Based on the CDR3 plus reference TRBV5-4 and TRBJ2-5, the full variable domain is ETGVTQSPTHLIKTRGQQVTLRCSSQSGHNTVSWYQQALGQGPQFIFQYYREEENGRGNFPPRFSGLQFPNYSSELNVNALELDDSALYLCASSLRQTETQYFGPGTRLLVL.